This T cell receptor (beta chain) is drawn from a study of blood T cells in healthy people across ages. A sample-barcoded 5' primer and a J-beta primer mix were used in a second PCR of about 7 to 12 cycles. TCRdb independently ran MiXCR on the 5' RACE reads; one entry per CDR3 protein. The sample contains over 1,200,000 distinct CDR3 sequences, around 59% of which appear only once. This sequence was found in a man younger than 35 in good health. The source material was blood.

CDR3 residues: CASSTWTGQGYTF. The CDR3 DNA sequence: TGTGCCAGCAGTACCTGGACAGGGCAAGGCTACACCTTC. J is TRBJ1-2 and V is TRBV6-5; 8 positions agree with TRBD1. J gave up 8 bases and V 5 bases, and 7 bases lay outside the gene matches. CDR1 MNHEY and CDR2 SVGAGI come from the germline V gene. This CDR3 region has 13 residues.